This T cell receptor (beta chain) comes out of a study of control samples from healthy donors and cancer patients. Profiling relied on immunoSEQ multiplex PCR, and the TCRdb table lists in-frame clones only, not all of them. The sample has around 150,000 clones, under 96% seen once. This clone was recorded only once. The CDR3 covers 13 residues. Trimming shortened V by 3 bases and J by 5 bases, and 13 bases separated the two germline ends. Germline lookup yields CDR1 DFQATT and CDR2 SNEGSKA (reference sequence). V gene TRBV20-1 combines with J gene TRBJ2-5; D is perhaps TRBD2 (6 bases). The receptor comes from a woman between 25 and 40 years old in good health. The sequenced material came from blood. DNA for the CDR3: TGCAGTGCTAGTGTCGTGGCGGGGGAGACCCAGTACTTC. Encoded protein: CSASVVAGETQYF.